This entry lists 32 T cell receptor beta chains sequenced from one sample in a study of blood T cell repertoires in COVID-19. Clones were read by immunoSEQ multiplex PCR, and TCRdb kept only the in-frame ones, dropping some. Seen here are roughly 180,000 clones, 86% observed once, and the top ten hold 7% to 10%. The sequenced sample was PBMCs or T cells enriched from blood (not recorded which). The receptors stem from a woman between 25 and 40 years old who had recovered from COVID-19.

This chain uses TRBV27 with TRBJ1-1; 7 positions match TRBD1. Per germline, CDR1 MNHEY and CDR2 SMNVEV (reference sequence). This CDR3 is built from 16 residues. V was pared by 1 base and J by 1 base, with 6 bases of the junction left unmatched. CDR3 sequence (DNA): TGTGCCAGCAGTTTATTTGGGACAGCCTCGAACACTGAAGCTTTCTTT. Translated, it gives CASSLFGTASNTEAFF.

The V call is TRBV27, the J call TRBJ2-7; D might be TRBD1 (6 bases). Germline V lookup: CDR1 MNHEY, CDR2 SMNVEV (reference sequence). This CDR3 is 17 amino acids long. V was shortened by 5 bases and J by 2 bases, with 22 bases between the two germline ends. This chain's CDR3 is CASSVRDIVQPTYEQYF. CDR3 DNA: TGTGCCAGCAGTGTTCGGGACATCGTCCAACCTACCTACGAGCAGTACTTC.

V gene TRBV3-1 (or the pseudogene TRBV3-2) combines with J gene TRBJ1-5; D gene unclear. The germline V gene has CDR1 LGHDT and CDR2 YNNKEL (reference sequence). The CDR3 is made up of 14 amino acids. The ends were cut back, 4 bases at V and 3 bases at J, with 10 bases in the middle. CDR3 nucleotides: TGTGCCAGCAGCCCCGGCGGCCCCAATCAGCCCCAGCATTTT. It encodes CASSPGGPNQPQHF.

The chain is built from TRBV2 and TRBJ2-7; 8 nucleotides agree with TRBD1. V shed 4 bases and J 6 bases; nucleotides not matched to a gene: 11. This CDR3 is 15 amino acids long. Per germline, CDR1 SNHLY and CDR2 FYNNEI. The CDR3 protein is CASSALTGAKPEQYF. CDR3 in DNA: TGTGCCAGCAGTGCTCTGACAGGGGCGAAGCCCGAGCAGTACTTC.

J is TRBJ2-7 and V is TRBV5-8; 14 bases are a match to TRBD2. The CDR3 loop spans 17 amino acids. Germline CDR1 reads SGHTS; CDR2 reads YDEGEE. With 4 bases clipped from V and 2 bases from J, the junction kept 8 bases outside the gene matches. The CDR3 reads CASSPTSGRAYTYEQYF. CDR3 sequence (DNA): TGTGCCAGCAGCCCGACTAGCGGGAGGGCCTATACCTACGAGCAGTACTTC.

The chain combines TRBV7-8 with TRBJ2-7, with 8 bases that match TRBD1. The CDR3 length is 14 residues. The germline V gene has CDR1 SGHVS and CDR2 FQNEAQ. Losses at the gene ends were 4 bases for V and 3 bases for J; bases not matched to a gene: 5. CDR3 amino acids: CASSSWTGIYEQYF. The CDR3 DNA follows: TGTGCCAGCAGCTCATGGACAGGGATCTACGAGCAGTACTTC.

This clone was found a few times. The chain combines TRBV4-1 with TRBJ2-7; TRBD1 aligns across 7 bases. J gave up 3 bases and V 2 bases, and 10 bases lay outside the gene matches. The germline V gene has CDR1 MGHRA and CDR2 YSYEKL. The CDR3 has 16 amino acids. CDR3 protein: CASSQSREGGYYEQYF. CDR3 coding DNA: TGCGCCAGCAGCCAATCTCGGGAAGGGGGCTACTACGAGCAGTACTTC.

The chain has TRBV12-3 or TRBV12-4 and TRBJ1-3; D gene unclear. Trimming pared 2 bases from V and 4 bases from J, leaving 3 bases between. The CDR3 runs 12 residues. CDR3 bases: TGTGCCAGCAGTTTAAGCGGAAACACCATATATTTT. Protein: CASSLSGNTIYF.

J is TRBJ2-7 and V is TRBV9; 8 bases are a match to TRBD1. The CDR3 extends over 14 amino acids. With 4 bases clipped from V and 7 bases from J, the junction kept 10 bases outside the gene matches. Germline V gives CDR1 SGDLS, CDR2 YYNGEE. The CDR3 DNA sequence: TGTGCCAGCAGCCCTCTCAGGGGGCTGGGTGAGCAGTACTTC. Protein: CASSPLRGLGEQYF.

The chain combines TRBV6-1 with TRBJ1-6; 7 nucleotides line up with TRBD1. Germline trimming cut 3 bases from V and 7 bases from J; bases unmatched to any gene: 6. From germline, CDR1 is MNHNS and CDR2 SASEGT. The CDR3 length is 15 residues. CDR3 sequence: CASSERTGLNSPLHF. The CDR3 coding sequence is TGTGCCAGCAGTGAGAGGACAGGCCTCAATTCACCCCTCCACTTT.

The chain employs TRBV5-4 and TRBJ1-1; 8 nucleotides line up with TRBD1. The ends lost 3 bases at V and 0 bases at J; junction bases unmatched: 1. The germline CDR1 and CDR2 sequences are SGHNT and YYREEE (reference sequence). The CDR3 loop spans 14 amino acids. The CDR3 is CASSSQGVNTEAFF. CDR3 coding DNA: TGTGCCAGCAGCTCACAGGGGGTGAACACTGAAGCTTTCTTT.

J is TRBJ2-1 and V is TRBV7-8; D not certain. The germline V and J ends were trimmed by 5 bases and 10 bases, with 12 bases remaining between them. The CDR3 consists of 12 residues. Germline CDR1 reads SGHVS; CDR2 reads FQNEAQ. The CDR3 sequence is CASSPVLGEQFF. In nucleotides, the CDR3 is TGTGCCAGCAGCCCCGTCCTGGGCGAGCAGTTCTTC.

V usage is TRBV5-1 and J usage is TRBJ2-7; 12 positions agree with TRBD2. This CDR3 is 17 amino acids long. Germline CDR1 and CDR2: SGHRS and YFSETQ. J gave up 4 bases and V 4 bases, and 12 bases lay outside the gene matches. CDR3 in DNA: TGCGCCAGCAGCCTTAATCGACTAGCGGGAGCTACGTACGAGCAGTACTTC. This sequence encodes CASSLNRLAGATYEQYF.

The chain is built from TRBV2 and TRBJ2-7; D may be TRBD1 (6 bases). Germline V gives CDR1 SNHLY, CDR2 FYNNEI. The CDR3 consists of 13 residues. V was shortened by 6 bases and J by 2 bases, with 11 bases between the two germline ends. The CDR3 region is CASRRDNPYEQYF. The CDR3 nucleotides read TGTGCCAGCAGAAGGGACAATCCCTACGAGCAGTACTTC.

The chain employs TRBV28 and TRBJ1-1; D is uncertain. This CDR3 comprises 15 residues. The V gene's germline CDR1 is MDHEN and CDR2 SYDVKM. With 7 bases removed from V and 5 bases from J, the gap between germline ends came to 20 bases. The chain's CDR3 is CASTEGGEGWTEAFF. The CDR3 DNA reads TGTGCCAGCACCGAGGGCGGGGAGGGATGGACTGAAGCTTTCTTT.

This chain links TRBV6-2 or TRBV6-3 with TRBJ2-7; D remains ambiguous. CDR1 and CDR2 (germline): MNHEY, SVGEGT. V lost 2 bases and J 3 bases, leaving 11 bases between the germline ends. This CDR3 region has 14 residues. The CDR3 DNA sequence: TGTGCCAGCAGTTACGATTTGAGGTACTACGAGCAGTACTTC. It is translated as CASSYDLRYYEQYF.

CDR3 region: CASSPQGLAGYEQYF. The CDR3 DNA reads as TGTGCCAGCAGCCCACAGGGACTAGCGGGCTACGAGCAGTACTTC. The J gene is TRBJ2-7, the V gene TRBV11-1; 12 bases match TRBD2. J gave up 3 bases and V 5 bases, and 5 bases lay outside the gene matches. The CDR3 is made up of 15 amino acids. Germline CDR1 is SGHAT and CDR2 is FQDESV (reference sequence). Drawing the rest from reference TRBV11-1 and TRBJ2-7, the complete variable domain is EAEVAQSPRYKITEKSQAVAFWCDPISGHATLYWYRQILGQGPELLVQFQDESVVDDSQLPKDRFSAERLKGVDSTLKIQPAELGDSAMYLCASSPQGLAGYEQYFGPGTRLTVT.

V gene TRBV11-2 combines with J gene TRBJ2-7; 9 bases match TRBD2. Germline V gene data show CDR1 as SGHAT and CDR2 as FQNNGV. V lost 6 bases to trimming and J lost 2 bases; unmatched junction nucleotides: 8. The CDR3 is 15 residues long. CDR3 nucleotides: TGTGCCAGCAGAAAACCGGGACTAGCCCCCTACGAGCAGTACTTC. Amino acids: CASRKPGLAPYEQYF.

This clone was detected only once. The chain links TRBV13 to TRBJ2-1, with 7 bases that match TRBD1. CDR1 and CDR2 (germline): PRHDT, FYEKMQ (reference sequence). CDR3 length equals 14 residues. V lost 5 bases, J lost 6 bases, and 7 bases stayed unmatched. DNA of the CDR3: TGTGCCAGCAGCACAGGGGCTAGCCGCAATGAGCAGTTCTTC. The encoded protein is CASSTGASRNEQFF.

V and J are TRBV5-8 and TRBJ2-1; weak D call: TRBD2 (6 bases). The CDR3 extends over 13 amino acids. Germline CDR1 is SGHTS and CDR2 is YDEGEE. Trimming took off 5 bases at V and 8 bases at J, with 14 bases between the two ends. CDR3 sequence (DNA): TGTGCCAGCAGTCCAGGACTAAGCGATGAGCAGTTCTTC. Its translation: CASSPGLSDEQFF.

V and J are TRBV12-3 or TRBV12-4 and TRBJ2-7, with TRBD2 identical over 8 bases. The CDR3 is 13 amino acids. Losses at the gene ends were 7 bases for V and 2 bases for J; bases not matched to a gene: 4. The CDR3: CASKSGSTYEQYF. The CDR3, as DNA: TGTGCCAGCAAAAGCGGGAGCACCTACGAGCAGTACTTC.

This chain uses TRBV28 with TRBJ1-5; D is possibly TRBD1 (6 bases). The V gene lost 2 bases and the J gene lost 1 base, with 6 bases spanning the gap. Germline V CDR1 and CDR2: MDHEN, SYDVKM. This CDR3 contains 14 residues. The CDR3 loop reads CASSLRGSNQPQHF. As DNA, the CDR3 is TGTGCCAGCAGTTTAAGGGGGAGCAATCAGCCCCAGCATTTT.

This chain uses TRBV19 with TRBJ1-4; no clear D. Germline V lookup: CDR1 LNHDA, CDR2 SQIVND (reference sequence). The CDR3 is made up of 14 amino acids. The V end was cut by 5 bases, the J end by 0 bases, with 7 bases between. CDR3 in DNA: TGTGCCAGTAGTCTGTCAGCAACTAATGAAAAACTGTTTTTT. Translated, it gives CASSLSATNEKLFF.

The CDR3: CASSQKWDKNTGELFF. The DNA for the CDR3 is TGCGCCAGCAGTCAAAAATGGGACAAAAACACCGGGGAGCTGTTTTTT. The chain couples TRBV23-1 to TRBJ2-2; perhaps TRBD1 as D (6 bases). TRBV23-1 is treated as an ORF (open reading frame) with a function not yet certain. The CDR3 is 16 residues long. V lost 2 bases, J lost 2 bases, and 12 bases lay in between.

The CDR3 sequence: CASSEDAGGPMTQYF. The CDR3 nucleotides read TGTGCCAGCAGCGAAGATGCGGGAGGGCCCATGACCCAGTACTTC. The chain recombines TRBV28 with TRBJ2-5, with 9 nucleotides matching TRBD2. The CDR3 totals 15 residues. Germline trimming cut 6 bases from V and 7 bases from J; bases unmatched to any gene: 12. The germline V gene encodes CDR1 MDHEN and CDR2 SYDVKM.

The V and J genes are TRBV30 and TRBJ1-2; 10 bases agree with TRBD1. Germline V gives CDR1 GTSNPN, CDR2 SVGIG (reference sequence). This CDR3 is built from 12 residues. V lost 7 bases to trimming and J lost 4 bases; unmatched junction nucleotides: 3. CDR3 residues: CASRDRGYGYTF. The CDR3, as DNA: TGTGCCTCGCGGGACAGGGGCTATGGCTACACCTTC.

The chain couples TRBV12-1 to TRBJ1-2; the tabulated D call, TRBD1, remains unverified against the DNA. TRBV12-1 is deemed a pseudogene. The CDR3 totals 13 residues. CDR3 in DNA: TGTGCCAGCAGCTCAAATCAGGGCTATGGCTACACCTTC. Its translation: CASSSNQGYGYTF.

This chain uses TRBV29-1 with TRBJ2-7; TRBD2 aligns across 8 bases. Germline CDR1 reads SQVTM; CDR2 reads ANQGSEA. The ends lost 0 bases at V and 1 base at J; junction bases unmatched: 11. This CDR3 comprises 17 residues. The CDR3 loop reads CSVEDLSGNVGSYEQYF. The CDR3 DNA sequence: TGCAGCGTTGAAGATCTTAGCGGGAACGTGGGGTCCTACGAGCAGTACTTC.

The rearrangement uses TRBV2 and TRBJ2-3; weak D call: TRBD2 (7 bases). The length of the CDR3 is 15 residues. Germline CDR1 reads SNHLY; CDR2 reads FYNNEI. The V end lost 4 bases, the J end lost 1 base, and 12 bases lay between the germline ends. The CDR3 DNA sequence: TGTGCCAGCAGTGCTCTAGGGGGGGGCACAGATACGCAGTATTTT. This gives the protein CASSALGGGTDTQYF.

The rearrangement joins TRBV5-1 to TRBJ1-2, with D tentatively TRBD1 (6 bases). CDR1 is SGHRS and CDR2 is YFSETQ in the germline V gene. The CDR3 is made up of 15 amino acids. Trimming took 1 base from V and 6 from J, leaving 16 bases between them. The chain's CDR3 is CASSLKQGHWNGYTF. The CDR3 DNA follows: TGCGCCAGCAGCTTGAAGCAGGGGCATTGGAATGGCTACACCTTC.

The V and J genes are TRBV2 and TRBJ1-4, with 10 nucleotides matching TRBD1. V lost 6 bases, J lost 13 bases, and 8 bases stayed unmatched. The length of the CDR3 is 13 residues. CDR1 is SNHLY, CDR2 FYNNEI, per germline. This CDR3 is CASRPTGGVGLFF. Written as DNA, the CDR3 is TGTGCCAGCAGGCCGACAGGGGGCGTCGGACTGTTTTTT.

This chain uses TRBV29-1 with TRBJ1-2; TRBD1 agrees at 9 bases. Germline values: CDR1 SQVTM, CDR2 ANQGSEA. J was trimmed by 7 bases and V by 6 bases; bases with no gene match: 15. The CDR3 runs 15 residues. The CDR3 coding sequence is TGCAGCGTCGGAAAAGGGACAGGGATCGGCTCTGGCTACACCTTC. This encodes CSVGKGTGIGSGYTF.